This TCR beta chain appears in the sequencing data of a study of blood T cell repertoires in COVID-19. Study details: PBMCs, B-cell-depleted T cells, or T cells were the source of the cDNA or gDNA that made up the material.

Produced via immunoSEQ multiplex PCR; TCRdb's table is partial and in-frame only. In the table there are roughly 230,000 clones, roughly 89% of which are singletons. Sequencing was done on a sample of peripheral blood. This sequence was found in a woman in her sixties or seventies with COVID-19, enrolled during active disease.

In nucleotides, the CDR3 is TGTGCCAGCAGTGCCGGGACAGGGCCGAATAATTCACCCCTCCACTTT. It specifies CASSAGTGPNNSPLHF. V is TRBV2 and J is TRBJ1-6, with 9 positions matching TRBD1. The junction had 6 bases not matched to a gene; V was cut back by 4 bases and J by 5 bases. CDR1 and CDR2 from the germline V gene are SNHLY and FYNNEI. There are 16 residues in the CDR3.